Each of the 14 T cell receptor beta chains below was sequenced from the same sample in a study of post-analysis software for immune sequencing data (dated by TCRdb to 2013 to 2016). The paper as a whole reports these results and caveats: Patients showed significantly higher frequencies than controls for a handful of TRBV segments, among them TRBV5-6, TRBV5-1 and TRBV20-1.

The library was built by means of PCR. Reads for this sample came from an Illumina HiSeq 2500. To reduce PCR and sequencing biases, unique molecular identifiers were built into the TCR beta cDNA libraries. In-frame beta chains were kept once TCRdb had trimmed the public reads at Q25 with fastp and called clones with MiXCR. Rows with a matching CDR3 protein are joined into one entry that keeps the most common DNA and genes. The table for this sample lists about half a million distinct CDR3 sequences; around 40% of them were counted only once. 12% of the sample lies in the top ten. These receptors have no identified antigens. Specimen: blood. These receptors were collected from a girl between 10 and 17 years old with multiple sclerosis.

With regard to this clonotype: Germline and junction disagree at one end, which may indicate a read error. In DNA form, the CDR3 reads TGTGCCAGTAGCTTAGTTTCCTCAGGGGCGAGGAGCACTGAAGCTTTCTTT. Protein: CASSLVSSGARSTEAFF. J is TRBJ1-1 and V is TRBV7-2; tentative D call: TRBD1 (6 bases). This CDR3 region has 17 residues. Germline CDR1 SGHTA, CDR2 FQGNSA.

The chain carries TRBV7-2 and TRBJ1-5; no clear D. V lost 2 bases and J 0 bases, leaving 8 bases between the germline ends. The CDR3 extends over 15 amino acids. In germline, CDR1 is SGHTA, CDR2 FQGNSA. In DNA, the CDR3 is TGTGCCAGCAGCTTACAGTTATATAGCAATCAGCCCCAGCATTTT. Translation: CASSLQLYSNQPQHF.

The chain employs TRBV29-1 and TRBJ2-3, with D hard to call. The CDR3 loop spans 16 amino acids. Trimming took off 0 bases at V and 2 bases at J, with 15 bases between the two ends. CDR1 SQVTM and CDR2 ANQGSEA come from the germline V gene. CDR3 sequence reads: CSVEEVSNGPTDTQYF. The CDR3 DNA reads as TGCAGCGTTGAAGAAGTGTCGAACGGACCCACAGATACGCAGTATTTT.

Many counts were recorded for this clonotype. The CDR3 DNA reads TGTGCCAGCAGTATCAGGGGGCGGGTCTCTGAAGCTTTCTTT. Translated: CASSIRGRVSEAFF. J is TRBJ1-1 and V is TRBV27, with 8 positions matching TRBD1. Germline CDR1 is MNHEY and CDR2 is SMNVEV (reference sequence). CDR3 length equals 14 residues. After removal of 5 bases from V and 6 bases from J, the junction contained 8 bases not matched to a gene.

The rearrangement uses TRBV7-9 and TRBJ2-5; D is undetermined. Trimming shortened V by 2 bases and J by 11 bases, and 18 bases separated the two germline ends. The CDR3 spans 14 residues. Germline CDR1 reads SEHNR; CDR2 reads FQNEAQ (reference sequence). The CDR3 DNA sequence: TGTGCCAGCAGCTTACTTCTAGACTTCTACGGGCAGTACTTC. Protein sequence: CASSLLLDFYGQYF.

The chain is built from TRBV12-5 and TRBJ2-1; D is ambiguous. The germline CDR1 and CDR2 sequences are LGHNT and FRNRAP. Trimming took off 6 bases at V and 8 bases at J, with 20 bases between the two ends. The CDR3 is made up of 15 amino acids. CDR3 region: CASGPDWATSDEQFF. The CDR3 nucleotides read TGTGCTAGTGGCCCCGACTGGGCGACCAGCGATGAGCAGTTCTTC. The full variable domain, in which reference TRBV12-5 and TRBJ2-1 provide the parts outside the CDR3, is DARVTQTPRHKVTEMGQEVTMRCQPILGHNTVFWYRQTMMQGLELLAYFRNRAPLDDSGMPKDRFSAEMPDATLATLKIQPSEPRDSAVYFCASGPDWATSDEQFFGPGTRLTVL.

The V call is TRBV20-1, the J call TRBJ1-4; D possibly corresponds to TRBD1 (5 bases). Trimming stripped 1 base from V and 4 bases from J, with 13 bases between. CDR1 is DFQATT and CDR2 is SNEGSKA in the germline V gene (reference sequence). This CDR3 has 15 residues. The DNA for the CDR3 is TGCAGTGCTAGAGTTGGAGGTGGGGGTAATGAAAAACTGTTTTTT. This translates into CSARVGGGGNEKLFF.

V and J are TRBV12-3 or TRBV12-4 and TRBJ2-1; 9 bases fit TRBD1. V was clipped by 5 bases and J by 9 bases; unmatched bases: 11. This CDR3 region has 15 residues. Here the CDR3 DNA reads TGTGCCAGCAGTCACTACAGGGGGCGCAATAGTGAGCAGTTCTTC. It is translated as CASSHYRGRNSEQFF.

The chain employs TRBV6-4 and TRBJ2-1; TRBD2 matches at 10 bases. The length of the CDR3 is 14 residues. The ends lost 4 bases at V and 3 bases at J; junction bases unmatched: 0. CDR1 MRHNA and CDR2 SNTAGT come from the germline V gene. CDR3 nucleotides: TGTGCCAGCAGTGGGACTAGCGGCTACAATGAGCAGTTCTTC. This codes for CASSGTSGYNEQFF.

A single count supports this clonotype. Because it lacks the conserved phenylalanine or tryptophan at the end, this CDR3 is likely a read error. V is TRBV4-2 and J is TRBJ2-1; no firm D call. The germline gives CDR1 LGHNA, CDR2 YNFKEQ. The CDR3 is 16 amino acids. V lost 4 bases and J 0 bases, leaving 13 bases between the germline ends. CDR3 amino acids: CASSPEPPTSYNEQFL. The CDR3 DNA sequence: TGTGCCAGCAGCCCTGAGCCCCCCACCTCCTACAATGAGCAGTTCTTA.

The chain has TRBV27 and TRBJ2-1; D possibly corresponds to TRBD2 (5 bases). The CDR3 is made up of 16 amino acids. Per the germline V gene, CDR1 is MNHEY and CDR2 is SMNVEV (reference sequence). V was trimmed by 6 bases and J by 5 bases, leaving 20 bases between them. The CDR3 region is CASRPPSPYGDNEQFF. In nucleotides, the CDR3 is TGTGCCAGCAGGCCCCCTAGCCCTTATGGGGACAATGAGCAGTTCTTC.

The chain carries TRBV7-3 and TRBJ2-3; possibly TRBD2 for D (6 bases). The CDR3 is 15 amino acids. V gave up 3 bases and J gave up 2 bases, with 12 bases separating them. Germline V gene sequence: CDR1 SGHTA, CDR2 FQGTGA. The CDR3 DNA follows: TGTGCCAGCAGCTTCGCGGCGGGGAACACAGATACGCAGTATTTT. Encoded protein: CASSFAAGNTDTQYF.

Of note for this clonotype: The junction departs from the called germline gene at one end, perhaps through a read error. V is TRBV28 and J is TRBJ2-5; no clear D. Matching the DNA end better, TRBJ2-7 makes the J call doubtful. CDR3 size: 12 residues. Germline CDR1 is MDHEN and CDR2 is SYDVKM. The chain's CDR3 is CACSSQDYEQYF. The CDR3 nucleotides read TGTGCCTGCAGTTCCCAGGACTACGAGCAGTACTTC.

The chain employs TRBV7-3 and TRBJ2-1; D is perhaps TRBD1 (5 bases). CDR1 is SGHTA, CDR2 FQGTGA, per germline. The ends were cut back, 5 bases at V and 0 bases at J, with 11 bases in the middle. The CDR3 is 15 amino acids. In DNA form, the CDR3 reads TGTGCCAGCAGCCCCGACAGAATCTCCTACAATGAGCAGTTCTTC. This translates into CASSPDRISYNEQFF.